This entry features one TCR beta chain sequence. The antigen is unknown. Germline V gene data show CDR1 as SGHNT and CDR2 as YYREEE (reference sequence). The length of the CDR3 is 18 residues. V was trimmed by 0 bases and J by 1 base, leaving 17 bases between them. This record belongs to a study of graft-versus-host responses after intestinal transplantation. Measured with immunoSEQ multiplex PCR; TCRdb has only the in-frame clones, and not every one. The sample contains about 41,000 clones, 85% to 95% of which appear only once. Sequencing used unstimulated CD8+ T cells sorted from spleen or lymph node cells, obtained before transplant. This receptor was taken from a human donor who was the organ donor for an intestinal transplant. The J gene is TRBJ2-1, the V gene TRBV5-4; possible D gene TRBD2, 5 bases. In DNA form, the CDR3 reads TGTGCCAGCAGCTTGGGCCCCCCCCTAGCCGGGTCCTACAATGAGCAGTTCTTC. Residues: CASSLGPPLAGSYNEQFF.